Presented here are 8 T cell receptor beta chains from one specimen sequenced in a study of vaccination and CD4 T cells after COVID-19 (dated by TCRdb to about 2022). In light of the paper, this sample's treatment or condition label describes: roughly 10-day PBMC culture with coronavirus spike peptide pools or control peptides (ViraFEST assay). These receptors' targets are unknown. The library was generated by PCR. The reads were generated on an Illumina iSeq 100. DNA from cultured CD4+ T cells was subjected to TCR sequencing with the Oncomine TCR Beta short-read assay at the Johns Hopkins FTIC core. In TCRdb, the public reads were trimmed at Q25 with fastp and aligned with MiXCR, with productive beta chains retained. Entries that share a CDR3 protein sequence are merged under the most common genes and DNA. The sample table shows roughly 2,400 distinct CDR3 sequences, and 28% are seen once. The biggest ten clones account for roughly 30% of the sample.

This sample comprised CD4+ T cells from blood, cultured in vitro, obtained after SARS-CoV-2 vaccination. The receptors were gathered from a human donor who had recovered from COVID-19.

This clonotype has a handful of counts. This chain uses TRBV12-3 or TRBV12-4 with TRBJ2-7, with 7 positions matching TRBD2. V shed 4 bases, J shed 3 bases, and the junction held 9 bases outside the gene matches. The CDR3 is 15 amino acids. CDR3 protein: CASSSSGRANYEQYF. The CDR3, as DNA: TGTGCCAGCAGTTCCTCGGGGAGGGCCAACTACGAGCAGTACTTC.

This clonotype turned up a few times. The J gene is TRBJ1-1, the V gene TRBV6-1, with D perhaps matching TRBD1 (5 bases). The CDR3 runs 13 residues. Deletions cut 6 bases from V and 4 bases from J, with 12 bases between. Per germline, CDR1 MNHNS and CDR2 SASEGT. The CDR3 DNA is TGTGCCAGCAGAAAGGGGCGGTTCACTGAAGCTTTCTTT. Protein: CASRKGRFTEAFF.

This clonotype is classed as medium-sized. The chain carries TRBV7-3 and TRBJ2-7; 10 nucleotides agree with TRBD1. Trimming cost V 4 bases and J 2 bases; bases outside gene matches: 2. CDR3 length: 14 residues. Germline V CDR1 and CDR2: SGHTA, FQGTGA. In nucleotides, the CDR3 is TGTGCCAGCAGCTGGGACAGGGGACCCTACGAGCAGTACTTC. It specifies CASSWDRGPYEQYF.

The chain recombines TRBV27 with TRBJ1-2, with D maybe TRBD1 (6 bases). This CDR3 has 15 amino acids. Per the germline V gene, CDR1 is MNHEY and CDR2 is SMNVEV (reference sequence). V lost 5 bases and J 8 bases, leaving 21 bases between the germline ends. The CDR3 region has the DNA TGTGCCAGCAGTCCCCGAACCTGGACAGCGGACGGCTACACCTTC. Translated, it gives CASSPRTWTADGYTF.

This clonotype was observed a handful of times. The rearrangement joins TRBV20-1 to TRBJ2-7, with 8 bases lining up with TRBD2. The CDR3 extends over 15 amino acids. Germline V gives CDR1 DFQATT, CDR2 SNEGSKA (reference sequence). V lost 0 bases, J lost 3 bases, and 7 bases stayed unmatched. CDR3 nucleotide sequence: TGCAGTGCTAGAGATTTAGCGGGGAACATCTACGAGCAGTACTTC. Its translation is CSARDLAGNIYEQYF.

This clonotype is classed as large. This chain connects TRBV6-1 to TRBJ2-7; 11 positions match TRBD1. CDR1 is MNHNS and CDR2 is SASEGT in the germline V gene. The CDR3 has 14 residues. Losses at the gene ends were 5 bases for V and 6 bases for J; bases not matched to a gene: 6. CDR3 amino acids: CASSTGQGAGEQYF. The CDR3 nucleotides read TGTGCCAGCAGTACCGGACAGGGGGCGGGCGAGCAGTACTTC.

The chain links TRBV19 to TRBJ1-2; no reliable D call. Trimming cost V 3 bases and J 8 bases, with 13 bases left between them. This CDR3 has 13 residues. Germline CDR1 is LNHDA and CDR2 is SQIVND (reference sequence). The CDR3, as DNA: TGTGCCAGTAGTATGATTATGGAAGGAGGCTACACCTTC. It specifies CASSMIMEGGYTF.

This rearrangement joins TRBV28 to TRBJ1-1; 7 positions agree with TRBD1. Trimming cost V 5 bases and J 11 bases; bases outside gene matches: 8. Per the germline V gene, CDR1 is MDHEN and CDR2 is SYDVKM. This CDR3 is 12 amino acids long. The DNA for the CDR3 is TGTGCCAGCAGTCCTAACAGGGGAGGGGCTTTCTTT. It codes for CASSPNRGGAFF.